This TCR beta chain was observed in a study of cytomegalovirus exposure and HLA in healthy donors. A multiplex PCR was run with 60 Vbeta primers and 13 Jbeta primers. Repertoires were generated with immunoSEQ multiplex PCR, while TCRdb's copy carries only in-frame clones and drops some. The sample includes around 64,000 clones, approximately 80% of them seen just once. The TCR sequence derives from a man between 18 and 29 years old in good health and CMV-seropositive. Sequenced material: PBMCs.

The CDR3 DNA reads as TGTGCCAGTTCTTTCACTGGGGGCGCTGAAGCTTTCTTT. This translates into CASSFTGGAEAFF. This chain links TRBV6-5 with TRBJ1-1, with D tentatively TRBD1 (6 bases). V dropped 9 bases and J dropped 6 bases, with 17 bases sitting between them. The CDR3 spans 13 residues. CDR1 is MNHEY, CDR2 SVGAGI, per germline.